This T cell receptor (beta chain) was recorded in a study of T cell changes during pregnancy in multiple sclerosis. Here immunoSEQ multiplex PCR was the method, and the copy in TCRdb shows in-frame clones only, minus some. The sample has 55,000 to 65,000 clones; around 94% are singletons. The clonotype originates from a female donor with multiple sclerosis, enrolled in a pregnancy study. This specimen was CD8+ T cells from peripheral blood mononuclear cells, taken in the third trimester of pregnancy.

This CDR3 is CASSQDRGQETQYF. DNA for the CDR3: TGCGCCAGCAGCCAAGATAGAGGGCAAGAGACCCAGTACTTC. The rearrangement links TRBV4-1 to TRBJ2-5, with a weak D call TRBD2 (5 bases). The V gene's germline CDR1 is MGHRA and CDR2 YSYEKL. V shed 0 bases and J shed 2 bases, with 7 bases lying between them. The CDR3 runs to 14 residues.